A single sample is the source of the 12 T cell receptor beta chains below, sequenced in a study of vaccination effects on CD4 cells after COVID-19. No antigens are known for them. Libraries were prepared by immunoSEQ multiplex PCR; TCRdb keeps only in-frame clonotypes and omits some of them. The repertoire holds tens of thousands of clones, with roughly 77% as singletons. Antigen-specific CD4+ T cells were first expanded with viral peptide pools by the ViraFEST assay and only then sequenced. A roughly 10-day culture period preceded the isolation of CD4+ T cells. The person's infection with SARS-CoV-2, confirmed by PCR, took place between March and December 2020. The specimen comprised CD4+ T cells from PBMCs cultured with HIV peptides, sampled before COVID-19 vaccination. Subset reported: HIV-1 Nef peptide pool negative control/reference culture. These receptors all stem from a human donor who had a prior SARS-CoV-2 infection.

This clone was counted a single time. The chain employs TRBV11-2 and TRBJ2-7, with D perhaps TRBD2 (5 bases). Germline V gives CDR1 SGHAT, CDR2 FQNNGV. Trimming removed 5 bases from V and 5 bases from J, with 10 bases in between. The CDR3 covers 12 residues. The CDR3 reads CASSRTSHEQYF. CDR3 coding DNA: TGTGCCAGCAGCCGAACTAGTCACGAGCAGTACTTC.

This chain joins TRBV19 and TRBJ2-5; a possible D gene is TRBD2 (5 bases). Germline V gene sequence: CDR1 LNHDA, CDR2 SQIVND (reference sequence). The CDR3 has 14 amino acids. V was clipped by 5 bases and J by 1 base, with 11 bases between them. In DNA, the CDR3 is TGTGCCAGTAGTCGAGGGCAGCTCCAAGAGACCCAGTACTTC. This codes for CASSRGQLQETQYF.

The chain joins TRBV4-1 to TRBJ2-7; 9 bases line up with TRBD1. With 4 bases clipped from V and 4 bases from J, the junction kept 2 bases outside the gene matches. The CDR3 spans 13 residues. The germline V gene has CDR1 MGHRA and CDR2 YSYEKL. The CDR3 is CASSLDRGYEQYF. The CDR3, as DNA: TGCGCCAGCAGCCTGGACAGGGGTTACGAGCAGTACTTC.

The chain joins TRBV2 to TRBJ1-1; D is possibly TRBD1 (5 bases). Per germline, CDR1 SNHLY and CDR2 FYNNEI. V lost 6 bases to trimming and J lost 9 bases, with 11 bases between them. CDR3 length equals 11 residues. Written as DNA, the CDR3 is TGTGCCAGCAGCGATTGGGGGAAAGCTTTCTTT. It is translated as CASSDWGKAFF.

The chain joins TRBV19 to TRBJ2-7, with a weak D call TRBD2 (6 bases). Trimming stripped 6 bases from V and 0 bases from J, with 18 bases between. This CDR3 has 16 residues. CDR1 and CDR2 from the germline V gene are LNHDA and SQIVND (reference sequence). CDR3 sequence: CASSYTGTFSSYEQYF. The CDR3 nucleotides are TGTGCCAGTAGCTACACCGGGACTTTTAGCTCCTACGAGCAGTACTTC.

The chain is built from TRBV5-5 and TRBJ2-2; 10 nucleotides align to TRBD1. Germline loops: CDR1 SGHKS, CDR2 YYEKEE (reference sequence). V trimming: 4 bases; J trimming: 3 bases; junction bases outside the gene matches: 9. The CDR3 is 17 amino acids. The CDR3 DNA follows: TGTGCCAGCAGCATTTCCGGGACAGGGGCCGACACCGGGGAGCTGTTTTTT. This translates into CASSISGTGADTGELFF.

Written as DNA, the CDR3 is TGTGCCAGCAGCTTAGAATTTGGGCGGGGGTCGTACACTGAAGCTTTCTTT. Translating it yields CASSLEFGRGSYTEAFF. V usage is TRBV7-8 and J usage is TRBJ1-1; D is possibly TRBD1 (5 bases). The CDR3 sequence is 17 residues long. Looked up from germline, CDR1 is SGHVS and CDR2 is FQNEAQ. V gave up 1 base and J gave up 3 bases, with 18 bases separating them.

The chain's CDR3 is CASSLAGGNEQFF. In DNA form, the CDR3 reads TGCGCCAGCAGCTTGGCTGGAGGCAATGAGCAGTTCTTC. This sequence joins TRBV5-1 and TRBJ2-1; a possible D gene is TRBD2 (5 bases). From germline, CDR1 is SGHRS and CDR2 YFSETQ. V lost 0 bases and J lost 6, with 7 bases in between. The CDR3 length is 13 residues.

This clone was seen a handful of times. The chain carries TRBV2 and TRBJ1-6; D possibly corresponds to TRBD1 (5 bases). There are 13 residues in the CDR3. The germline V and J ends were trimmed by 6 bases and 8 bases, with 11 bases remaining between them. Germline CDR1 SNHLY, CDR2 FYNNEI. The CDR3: CASSVGVDSPLHF. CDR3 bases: TGTGCCAGCAGCGTGGGGGTGGATTCACCCCTCCACTTT.

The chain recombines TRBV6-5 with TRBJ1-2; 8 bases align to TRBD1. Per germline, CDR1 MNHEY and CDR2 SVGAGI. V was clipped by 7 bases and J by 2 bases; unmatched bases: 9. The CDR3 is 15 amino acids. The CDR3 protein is CASNLLDRVNYGYTF. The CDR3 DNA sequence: TGTGCCAGCAATCTTTTGGACAGGGTAAACTATGGCTACACCTTC.

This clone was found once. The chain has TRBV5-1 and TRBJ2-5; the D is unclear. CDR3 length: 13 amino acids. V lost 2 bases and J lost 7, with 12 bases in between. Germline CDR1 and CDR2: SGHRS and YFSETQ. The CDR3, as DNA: TGCGCCAGCAGCTTAACAACAGAAGGGACCCAGTACTTC. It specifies CASSLTTEGTQYF.

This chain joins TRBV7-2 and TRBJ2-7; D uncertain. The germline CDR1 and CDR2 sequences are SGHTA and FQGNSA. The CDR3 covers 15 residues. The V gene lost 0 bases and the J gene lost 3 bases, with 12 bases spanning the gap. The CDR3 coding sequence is TGTGCCAGCAGCTTAGCCCCTGTGGTGAACTACGAGCAGTACTTC. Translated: CASSLAPVVNYEQYF. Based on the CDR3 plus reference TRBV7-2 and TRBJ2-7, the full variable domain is GAGVSQSPSNKVTEKGKDVELRCDPISGHTALYWYRQSLGQGLEFLIYFQGNSAPDKSGLPSDRFSAERTGGSVSTLTIQRTQQEDSAVYLCASSLAPVVNYEQYFGPGTRLTVT.